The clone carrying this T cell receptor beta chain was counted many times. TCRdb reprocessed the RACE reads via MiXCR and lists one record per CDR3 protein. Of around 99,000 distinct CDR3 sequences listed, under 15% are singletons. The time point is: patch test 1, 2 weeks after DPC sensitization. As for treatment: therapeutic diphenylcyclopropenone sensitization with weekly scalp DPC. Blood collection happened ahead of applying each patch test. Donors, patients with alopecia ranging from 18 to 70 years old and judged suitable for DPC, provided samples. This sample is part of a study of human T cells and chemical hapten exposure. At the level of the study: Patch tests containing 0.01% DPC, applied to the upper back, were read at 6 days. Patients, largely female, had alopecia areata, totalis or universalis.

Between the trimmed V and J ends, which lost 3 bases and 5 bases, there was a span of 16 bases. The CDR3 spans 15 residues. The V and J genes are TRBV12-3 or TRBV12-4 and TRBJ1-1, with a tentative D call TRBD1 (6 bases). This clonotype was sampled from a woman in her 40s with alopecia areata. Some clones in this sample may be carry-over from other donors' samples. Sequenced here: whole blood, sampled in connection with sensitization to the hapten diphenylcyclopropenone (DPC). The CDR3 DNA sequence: TGTGCCAGCAGTTTGGAGTCGGGGGCAGGGACTGAAGCTTTCTTT. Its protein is CASSLESGAGTEAFF.